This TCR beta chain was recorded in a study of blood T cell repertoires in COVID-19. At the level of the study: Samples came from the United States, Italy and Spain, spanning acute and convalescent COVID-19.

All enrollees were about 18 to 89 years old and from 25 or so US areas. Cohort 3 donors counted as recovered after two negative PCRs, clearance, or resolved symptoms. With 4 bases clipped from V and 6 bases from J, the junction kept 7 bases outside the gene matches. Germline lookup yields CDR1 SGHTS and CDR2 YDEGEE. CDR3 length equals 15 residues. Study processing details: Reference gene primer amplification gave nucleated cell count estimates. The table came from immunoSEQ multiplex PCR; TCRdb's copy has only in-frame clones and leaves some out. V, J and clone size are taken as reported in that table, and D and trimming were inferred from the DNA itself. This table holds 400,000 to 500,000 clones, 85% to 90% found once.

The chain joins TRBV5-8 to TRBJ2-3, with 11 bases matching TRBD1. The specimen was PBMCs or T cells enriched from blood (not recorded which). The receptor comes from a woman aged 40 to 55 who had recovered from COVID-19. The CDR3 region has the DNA TGTGCCAGCAGCCCAACGGGACAGGGGGTGGATACGCAGTATTTT. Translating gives CASSPTGQGVDTQYF.